Listed here is a single T cell receptor (beta chain). Its specificity is unknown. The entry originates in a study of T-cell reconstitution after alpha-beta-depleted transplantation in children. Findings and limits, study-wide: The high TCRbeta diversity at day 60 in some patients came from surviving recipient T cells and thymic progenitors.

Per germline, CDR1 MDHEN and CDR2 SYDVKM. CDR3 length equals 14 residues. V lost 6 bases and J 7 bases, leaving 15 bases between the germline ends. Unique molecular identifiers were used to barcode this TCRbeta library. TCRdb reanalysed the PCR reads using MiXCR and keeps one entry per CDR3 protein. Here the sample spans roughly 180,000 distinct CDR3 sequences, over 8.5% being singletons. The V gene is TRBV28, the J gene TRBJ1-4; D perhaps matches TRBD1 (5 bases). This TCR was sampled from a boy aged 2 to 10 with acute myeloid leukemia, due to receive a stem cell transplant. Material: PBMCs, obtained before TCRalphabeta/CD19-depleted stem cell transplant. The CDR3 loop is CASSQGPYGEKLFF. In nucleotides, the CDR3 is TGTGCCAGCAGCCAGGGACCGTATGGTGAAAAACTGTTTTTT.